Below are 22 T cell receptor beta chains sequenced from a single sample in a study of beta chain features in type 1 diabetes. The authors reverse transcribed all of the isolated RNA, so sequencing captured expressed TCRB transcripts. Here immunoSEQ multiplex PCR was the method, and the copy in TCRdb shows in-frame clones only, minus some. Of 900,000 or so clones in the sample, roughly a sixth were seen once. Specimen: naive CD4+ T cells from blood. The source of these receptors is a young woman in good health.

The J gene is TRBJ1-2, the V gene TRBV7-2; 11 bases line up with TRBD1. The CDR3 totals 15 residues. The trim removed 1 base at V and 8 bases at J, leaving 6 bases unmatched. Germline-derived CDR1 and CDR2 are SGHTA and FQGNSA. In DNA form, the CDR3 reads TGTGCCAGCAGCTTAGTAACGGACAGGGGGCGAGGCTACACCTTC. Residues: CASSLVTDRGRGYTF.

The table lists this clone with a few counts. J is TRBJ2-1 and V is TRBV5-1; no clear D gene. V dropped 1 base and J dropped 4 bases, with 12 bases sitting between them. The CDR3 consists of 15 residues. Germline V gene lookup returns CDR1 SGHRS and CDR2 YFSETQ. The CDR3, as DNA: TGCGCCAGCAGCTTGATAGCTGACCCATACAATGAGCAGTTCTTC. It specifies CASSLIADPYNEQFF.

V usage is TRBV7-9 and J usage is TRBJ2-1, with 7 bases aligning to TRBD1. The CDR3 has 12 amino acids. J lost 14 bases, V lost 5 bases, and 9 bases had no gene match. Germline V gene data show CDR1 as SEHNR and CDR2 as FQNEAQ (reference sequence). CDR3 DNA: TGTGCCAGCAGCCCCACCGGCGACAGGGAGTTCTTC. It codes for CASSPTGDREFF.

This clone was seen a few times. This rearrangement joins TRBV5-6 to TRBJ1-1; D remains unclear. The CDR3 covers 13 residues. Germline CDR1 is SGHDT and CDR2 is YYEEEE. The V gene lost 0 bases and the J gene lost 1 base, with 4 bases spanning the gap. As DNA, the CDR3 is TGTGCCAGCAGCTTGGGTGAGAACACTGAAGCTTTCTTT. Protein product: CASSLGENTEAFF.

This clone showed up just a few times. J is TRBJ2-7 and V is TRBV7-9; perhaps D is TRBD1 or TRBD2 (5 bases each). Germline V CDR1 and CDR2: SEHNR, FQNEAQ (reference sequence). V gave up 5 bases and J gave up 3 bases, with 14 bases separating them. The CDR3 runs to 14 residues. This CDR3 is CASSQGRSYYEQYF. CDR3 sequence (DNA): TGTGCCAGCAGCCAGGGACGCAGCTACTACGAGCAGTACTTC.

The chain joins TRBV28 to TRBJ2-7; D perhaps matches TRBD1 (6 bases). The V and J ends lost 5 bases and 2 bases respectively, with 10 bases between them. Germline-derived CDR1 and CDR2 are MDHEN and SYDVKM. The CDR3 extends over 13 amino acids. This chain's CDR3 is CASSQGTTYEQYF. The CDR3 DNA reads TGTGCCAGCAGTCAGGGGACCACCTACGAGCAGTACTTC.

CDR3 in amino acids: CASSLSGRSYNEQFF. The DNA for the CDR3 is TGTGCCAGCAGTTTAAGCGGGCGTTCATACAATGAGCAGTTCTTC. The chain has TRBV2 and TRBJ2-1; perhaps TRBD2 as D (6 bases). CDR1 is SNHLY, CDR2 FYNNEI, per germline. The V end was cut by 5 bases, the J end by 4 bases, with 15 bases between. The length of the CDR3 is 15 residues.

The table lists this clone with a few counts. The chain has TRBV18 and TRBJ2-5, with D unresolved. Germline lookup yields CDR1 KGHSH and CDR2 LQKENI. Trimming took 4 bases from V and 2 from J, leaving 8 bases between them. The CDR3 is 13 amino acids. The CDR3 DNA sequence: TGTGCCAGCTCACTGATGGATCAAGAGACCCAGTACTTC. Its protein product is CASSLMDQETQYF.

This clone was seen more than once but under ten times. This chain links TRBV5-4 with TRBJ2-1; no reliable D call. The germline CDR1 and CDR2 sequences are SGHNT and YYREEE (reference sequence). The CDR3 totals 17 residues. V shed 0 bases and J shed 3 bases, with 16 bases lying between them. CDR3: CASSLEGWAEHYNEQFF. The CDR3 DNA sequence: TGTGCCAGCAGCTTGGAGGGTTGGGCAGAGCACTACAATGAGCAGTTCTTC.

This clone was observed a few times. In the same sample, other DNA sequences code for this CDR3. This sequence joins TRBV7-9 and TRBJ1-1, with a possible D match to TRBD1 (5 bases). V dropped 6 bases and J dropped 1 base, with 9 bases sitting between them. The CDR3 is 13 residues long. Germline assignment: CDR1 SEHNR and CDR2 FQNEAQ (reference sequence). In nucleotides, the CDR3 is TGTGCCAGCAGTTCACAGGAGAACACTGAAGCTTTCTTT. Translated: CASSSQENTEAFF.

The chain employs TRBV14 and TRBJ2-1, with D perhaps matching TRBD2 (6 bases). The length of the CDR3 is 15 residues. Germline V CDR1 and CDR2: SGHDN, FVKESK. Trimming took off 1 base at V and 6 bases at J, with 13 bases between the two ends. DNA of the CDR3: TGTGCCAGCAGCCAAGCAGGGACTGGTGGCAATGAGCAGTTCTTC. Protein product: CASSQAGTGGNEQFF. Looking up the rest from reference TRBV14 and TRBJ2-1 gives the full variable domain: EAGVTQFPSHSVIEKGQTVTLRCDPISGHDNLYWYRRVMGKEIKFLLHFVKESKQDESGMPNNRFLAERTGGTYSTLKVQPAELEDSGVYFCASSQAGTGGNEQFFGPGTRLTVL.

The rearrangement uses TRBV7-2 and TRBJ2-1; 9 nucleotides align to TRBD2. The CDR3 extends over 15 amino acids. Germline V gives CDR1 SGHTA, CDR2 FQGNSA. The J segment lost 4 bases and the V segment lost 2 bases, leaving 3 bases of the junction unmatched. In DNA, the CDR3 is TGTGCCAGCAGCTTATGGGCGGGAGGGTACAATGAGCAGTTCTTC. This codes for CASSLWAGGYNEQFF.

This clone has only a few counts. The chain combines TRBV7-2 with TRBJ2-5; no clear D. This CDR3 comprises 14 residues. Germline V gives CDR1 SGHTA, CDR2 FQGNSA. Deletions cut 4 bases from V and 1 base from J, with 10 bases between. DNA for the CDR3: TGTGCCAGCAGCTCCGGCGGCAGCCAAGAGACCCAGTACTTC. Translation gives CASSSGGSQETQYF.

The chain links TRBV10-3 to TRBJ2-7; unclear D gene. The CDR3 extends over 16 amino acids. V lost 4 bases and J 4 bases, leaving 20 bases between the germline ends. Germline CDR1 ENHRY, CDR2 SYGVKD. The DNA of the CDR3 is TGTGCCATCAGTGGTCGGGCCAAAAACGGAGTGTACGAGCAGTACTTC. Its protein is CAISGRAKNGVYEQYF.

The gene calls are TRBV14 and TRBJ2-3; D gene ambiguous. This CDR3 spans 13 amino acids. Germline lookup yields CDR1 SGHDN and CDR2 FVKESK. Trimming cost V 2 bases and J 2 bases, with 5 bases left between them. CDR3 protein: CASSQLYTDTQYF. In DNA form, the CDR3 reads TGTGCCAGCAGCCAATTATACACAGATACGCAGTATTTT.

In the case of this clone: A much larger clone sits a single nucleotide away, making a read error possible. The rearrangement uses TRBV7-2 and TRBJ2-5; TRBD1 might be the D (6 bases). From germline, CDR1 is SGHTA and CDR2 FQGNSA. The germline V and J ends were trimmed by 5 bases and 2 bases, with 9 bases remaining between them. This CDR3 has 13 residues. The CDR3: CASSRGQQETQYF. Written as DNA, the CDR3 is TGTGCCAGCAGCCGAGGACAGCAAGAGACCCAGTACTTC.

This chain uses TRBV28 with TRBJ2-7; tentative D call: TRBD1 (7 bases). The V and J ends lost 5 bases and 2 bases respectively, with 13 bases between them. Germline V CDR1 and CDR2: MDHEN, SYDVKM. The CDR3 extends over 14 amino acids. CDR3 sequence reads: CASSPGGMAYEQYF. Written as DNA, the CDR3 is TGTGCCAGCAGTCCAGGGGGGATGGCCTACGAGCAGTACTTC.

The gene calls are TRBV19 and TRBJ2-1, with 7 bases lining up with TRBD1. This CDR3 region has 16 residues. CDR1 is LNHDA and CDR2 is SQIVND in the germline V gene (reference sequence). The V and J ends lost 1 base and 5 bases, in that order; junction bases with no gene match: 8. The CDR3 reads CASSIATGTANNEQFF. The CDR3 DNA follows: TGTGCCAGTAGTATAGCCACCGGGACAGCGAACAATGAGCAGTTCTTC.

The V gene is TRBV6-6, the J gene TRBJ1-1, with D tentatively TRBD1 (6 bases). From germline, CDR1 is MNHNY and CDR2 SVGAGI (reference sequence). The CDR3 extends over 14 amino acids. Trimming took 0 bases from V and 5 from J, leaving 10 bases between them. The CDR3: CASSYSAGETEAFF. DNA of the CDR3: TGTGCCAGCAGTTACTCGGCAGGGGAGACTGAAGCTTTCTTT.

This clone was counted between two and nine times. The rearrangement links TRBV6-5 to TRBJ2-1; TRBD2 aligns across 10 bases. From germline, CDR1 is MNHEY and CDR2 SVGAGI. There are 15 residues in the CDR3. Losses at the gene ends were 0 bases for V and 5 bases for J; bases not matched to a gene: 1. Here the CDR3 reads CASSYSGLANNEQFF. The CDR3 bases are TGTGCCAGCAGTTACTCGGGACTAGCGAACAATGAGCAGTTCTTC.

The rearrangement links TRBV5-1 to TRBJ2-5; the D gene is possibly TRBD2 (6 bases). This CDR3 region has 16 residues. The germline gives CDR1 SGHRS, CDR2 YFSETQ. V was cut by 2 bases and J by 2 bases, with 16 bases left in between. CDR3 residues: CASSFLRAEGQETQYF. CDR3 bases: TGCGCCAGCAGCTTCCTACGGGCGGAGGGGCAAGAGACCCAGTACTTC.

The chain combines TRBV6-5 with TRBJ2-1; possibly TRBD1 or TRBD2 for D (6 bases each). This CDR3 is built from 14 residues. V was clipped by 6 bases and J by 7 bases, with 16 bases between them. Germline V lookup: CDR1 MNHEY, CDR2 SVGAGI. CDR3 sequence reads: CASSGGGTLNEQFF. The DNA for the CDR3 is TGTGCCAGCAGCGGAGGGGGGACTCTGAATGAGCAGTTCTTC.